These T cell receptor beta chains were read from a single sample in a study of blood T cell repertoires in COVID-19. The repertoire was sequenced with immunoSEQ multiplex PCR; TCRdb's copy has only in-frame clones and lacks some. The sample shows 150,000 to 200,000 clones, 65% to 80% of them seen only once. Sequenced material: PBMCs or T cells enriched from blood (not recorded which). These receptors all come from a woman between 50 and 59 years old with acute COVID-19. Each CDR3 is given with its conserved first and last residue. A D gene is named only where the DNA matches it firmly. Clone size is given for some rows only: seen once, a few or many times, or a class if the clone is expanded.

d_call: .; clone_size: .; v_call: TRBV11-3; j_call: TRBJ1-5; cdr3_nt: TGTGCCGGCCCGGAGCAGGGAGGTCGTGAGGGACAGCCCCAGCATTTT; cdr3_aa: CAGPEQGGREGQPQHF
d_call: TRBD2; clone_size: once; v_call: TRBV24-1; j_call: TRBJ2-1; cdr3_nt: TGTGCCACCAGTGGCCTGACTAGCGGGGAGACCTACAATGAGCAGTTCTTC; cdr3_aa: CATSGLTSGETYNEQFF
d_call: .; clone_size: once; v_call: TRBV19; j_call: TRBJ1-5; cdr3_nt: TGTGCCAGTAAGCGGGAAGGCAATCAGCCCCAGCATTTT; cdr3_aa: CASKREGNQPQHF
d_call: TRBD2; clone_size: .; v_call: TRBV7-2; j_call: TRBJ2-5; cdr3_nt: TGTGCCAGCAGCTCGGGACTAGCGGGAGAGACCCAGTACTTC; cdr3_aa: CASSSGLAGETQYF
d_call: TRBD1; clone_size: once; v_call: TRBV6-5; j_call: TRBJ1-5; cdr3_nt: TGTGCCAGCAGCCCGGACGACAGGGTCAATCAGCCCCAGCATTTT; cdr3_aa: CASSPDDRVNQPQHF
d_call: .; clone_size: few; v_call: TRBV11-2; j_call: TRBJ1-2; cdr3_nt: TGTGCCAGCAGTCTGGGACACGACTATGGCTACACCTTC; cdr3_aa: CASSLGHDYGYTF
d_call: .; clone_size: many; v_call: TRBV4-2; j_call: TRBJ1-5; cdr3_nt: TGTGCCAGCAGCCAAGAAGAGCTGAATCAGCCCCAGCATTTT; cdr3_aa: CASSQEELNQPQHF
d_call: .; clone_size: .; v_call: TRBV19; j_call: TRBJ1-5; cdr3_nt: TGTGCCACCAGGGGTGTGGGGGCCGGTCAGCCCCAGCATTTT; cdr3_aa: CATRGVGAGQPQHF
d_call: TRBD1; clone_size: .; v_call: TRBV5-1; j_call: TRBJ2-5; cdr3_nt: TGCGCCAGCAGCTTGGCCTGGGACAGTGCCCTCCAAGAGACCCAGTACTTC; cdr3_aa: CASSLAWDSALQETQYF
d_call: .; clone_size: few; v_call: TRBV7-3; j_call: TRBJ1-5; cdr3_nt: TGTGCCAGCAGCTTCGACAGGAGTGGCAATCAGCCCCAGCATTTT; cdr3_aa: CASSFDRSGNQPQHF
d_call: .; clone_size: few; v_call: TRBV2; j_call: TRBJ1-1; cdr3_nt: TGTGCCAGCAGGATGGGACAGAACACTGAAGCTTTCTTT; cdr3_aa: CASRMGQNTEAFF
d_call: .; clone_size: .; v_call: TRBV27; j_call: TRBJ1-4; cdr3_nt: TGTGCCAGCAGTTCCAGGGGCCCGAATGAAAAACTGTTTTTT; cdr3_aa: CASSSRGPNEKLFF
d_call: TRBD1; clone_size: .; v_call: TRBV5-1; j_call: TRBJ1-1; cdr3_nt: TGCGCCAGTAGGACAGGGCGAAGTAACACTGAAGCTTTCTTT; cdr3_aa: CASRTGRSNTEAFF
d_call: .; clone_size: few; v_call: TRBV10-3; j_call: TRBJ1-6; cdr3_nt: TGTGCCATCACCTCACAGGGAGGGGGTTCACCCCTCCACTTT; cdr3_aa: CAITSQGGGSPLHF
d_call: TRBD1; clone_size: .; v_call: TRBV7-9; j_call: TRBJ1-1; cdr3_nt: TGTGCCAGCAGCTTACGTCGTGGACAGGGGGCGGATGAAGCTTTCTTT; cdr3_aa: CASSLRRGQGADEAFF
d_call: TRBD1; clone_size: many; v_call: TRBV28; j_call: TRBJ1-4; cdr3_nt: TGTGCCAGCAGATCACAGGGGTTAAGTGAAAAACTGTTTTTT; cdr3_aa: CASRSQGLSEKLFF
d_call: .; clone_size: .; v_call: TRBV6-5; j_call: TRBJ1-6; cdr3_nt: TGTGCCAGCAGATTGGCCATAGGACAGAATTCACCCCTCCACTTT; cdr3_aa: CASRLAIGQNSPLHF
d_call: .; clone_size: once; v_call: TRBV3-1/TRBV3-2; j_call: TRBJ1-2; cdr3_nt: TGTGCCAGCAGCCCGGGCCAGGGAGGGTACGGCTACACCTTC; cdr3_aa: CASSPGQGGYGYTF
d_call: .; clone_size: .; v_call: TRBV2; j_call: TRBJ1-6; cdr3_nt: TGTGCCAGCAGTGAAGATGCAGGGTGGGCACCCCTCCACTTT; cdr3_aa: CASSEDAGWAPLHF
d_call: TRBD2; clone_size: .; v_call: TRBV6-2/TRBV6-3; j_call: TRBJ2-2; cdr3_nt: TGTGCCAGCAGTCTGACTAGCGGGGGGGCTAAGACCGGGGAGCTGTTTTTT; cdr3_aa: CASSLTSGGAKTGELFF
d_call: .; clone_size: .; v_call: TRBV18; j_call: TRBJ2-2; cdr3_nt: TGTGCCAGCTCACCACCGGGACAACTGAACACCGGGGAGCTGTTTTTT; cdr3_aa: CASSPPGQLNTGELFF
d_call: .; clone_size: once; v_call: TRBV25-1; j_call: TRBJ2-5; cdr3_nt: TGTGCCAGCAGTCCCGGACAAGGTCCACAAGATTTGCAGTACTTC; cdr3_aa: CASSPGQGPQDLQYF
d_call: .; clone_size: .; v_call: TRBV12-3/TRBV12-4; j_call: TRBJ1-1; cdr3_nt: TGTGCCAGCAGTTTCGCGGCGAACACTGAAGCTTTCTTT; cdr3_aa: CASSFAANTEAFF
d_call: .; clone_size: .; v_call: TRBV7-9; j_call: TRBJ2-5; cdr3_nt: TGTGCCAGCAGCTTAGGAGGGACTCAAGAGACCCAGTACTTC; cdr3_aa: CASSLGGTQETQYF
d_call: TRBD1; clone_size: .; v_call: TRBV6-4; j_call: TRBJ2-2; cdr3_nt: TGTGCCAGCAGCCCCAGGGGGACGAACACCGGGGAGCTGTTTTTT; cdr3_aa: CASSPRGTNTGELFF
d_call: .; clone_size: .; v_call: TRBV4-1; j_call: TRBJ1-2; cdr3_nt: TGCGCCAGCAGCCAAGATCTCGCAGGCCCCATTGGTGGCTACACCTTC; cdr3_aa: CASSQDLAGPIGGYTF
d_call: .; clone_size: .; v_call: TRBV18; j_call: TRBJ2-5; cdr3_nt: TGTGCCAGCTCAATCCAGGGATTAGTAGAGACCCAGTACTTC; cdr3_aa: CASSIQGLVETQYF
d_call: .; clone_size: once; v_call: TRBV6-1; j_call: TRBJ1-2; cdr3_nt: TGTGCCAGCAGTGATCAACAGGGCCCTTATGGCTACACCTTC; cdr3_aa: CASSDQQGPYGYTF
d_call: .; clone_size: few; v_call: TRBV19; j_call: TRBJ1-2; cdr3_nt: TGTGCCAGTAGTACCCAAGACAGTCTGTCCTATGGCTACACCTTC; cdr3_aa: CASSTQDSLSYGYTF
d_call: TRBD1; clone_size: .; v_call: TRBV19; j_call: TRBJ1-2; cdr3_nt: TGTGCCAGTAGCAATGCGGACAGGGGAGGGAACTACACCTTC; cdr3_aa: CASSNADRGGNYTF
d_call: TRBD1; clone_size: few; v_call: TRBV28; j_call: TRBJ1-5; cdr3_nt: TGTGCCAGCAGTTCGGGACAGGCCAATCAGCCCCAGCATTTT; cdr3_aa: CASSSGQANQPQHF
d_call: .; clone_size: .; v_call: TRBV5-6; j_call: TRBJ1-2; cdr3_nt: TGTGCCAGCAGCATAGGTAGTTACAGGGTTATGAGAGGCTACACCTTC; cdr3_aa: CASSIGSYRVMRGYTF
d_call: .; clone_size: .; v_call: TRBV9; j_call: TRBJ2-4; cdr3_nt: TGTGCCAGCAGCCAGGACTTAAACATTCAGTACTTC; cdr3_aa: CASSQDLNIQYF
d_call: TRBD1; clone_size: .; v_call: TRBV28; j_call: TRBJ1-2; cdr3_nt: TGTGCCAGCAGTTCATCCGGGACAGGCATTGGCTACACCTTC; cdr3_aa: CASSSSGTGIGYTF
d_call: TRBD2; clone_size: .; v_call: TRBV28; j_call: TRBJ2-1; cdr3_nt: TGTGCCAGCAGTCCCGGGGGGATTACCGGGTCTCCAGGAATATACAATGAGCAGTTCTTC; cdr3_aa: CASSPGGITGSPGIYNEQFF
d_call: .; clone_size: .; v_call: TRBV5-8; j_call: TRBJ1-3; cdr3_nt: TGTGCCAGCAGCCCATACGGTGGGGGGAGCGGAAACACCATATATTTT; cdr3_aa: CASSPYGGGSGNTIYF
d_call: .; clone_size: many; v_call: TRBV20-1; j_call: TRBJ1-5; cdr3_nt: TGCAGTGCTAGTTCGAGGGATTGGCAGCCCCAGCATTTT; cdr3_aa: CSASSRDWQPQHF
d_call: TRBD1; clone_size: .; v_call: TRBV7-6; j_call: TRBJ1-1; cdr3_nt: TGTGCCAGCAGCTTCAGGGGGGACGGGGAGGCGGCTTTCTTT; cdr3_aa: CASSFRGDGEAAFF
d_call: .; clone_size: .; v_call: TRBV5-6; j_call: TRBJ2-1; cdr3_nt: TGTGCCAGCAGCCCGCCAGGCGGGTTCGAAAATGAGCAGTTCTTC; cdr3_aa: CASSPPGGFENEQFF
d_call: .; clone_size: .; v_call: TRBV12-3/TRBV12-4; j_call: TRBJ1-3; cdr3_nt: TGTGCCAGCTCTGGCCCCTCTGGAAACACCATATATTTT; cdr3_aa: CASSGPSGNTIYF
d_call: TRBD1; clone_size: .; v_call: TRBV7-9; j_call: TRBJ1-6; cdr3_nt: TGTGCCAGCAGCTCGGGACAGGGTAGAAATTCACCCCTCCACTTT; cdr3_aa: CASSSGQGRNSPLHF
d_call: .; clone_size: .; v_call: TRBV2; j_call: TRBJ1-2; cdr3_nt: TGTGCCAGCAGTGCCAATGACAGGACCGGCTATGGCTACACCTTC; cdr3_aa: CASSANDRTGYGYTF